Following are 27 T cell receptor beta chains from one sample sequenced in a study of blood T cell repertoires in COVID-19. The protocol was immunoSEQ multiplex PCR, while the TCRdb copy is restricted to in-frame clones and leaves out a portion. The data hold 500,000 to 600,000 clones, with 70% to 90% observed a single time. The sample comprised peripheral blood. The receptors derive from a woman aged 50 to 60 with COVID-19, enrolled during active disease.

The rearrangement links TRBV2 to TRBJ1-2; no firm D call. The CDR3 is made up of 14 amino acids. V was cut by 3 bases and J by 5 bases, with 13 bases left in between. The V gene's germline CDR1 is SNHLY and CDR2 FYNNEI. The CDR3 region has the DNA TGTGCCAGCAGTGAGGGAGGAGTTTTATATGGCTACACCTTC. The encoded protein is CASSEGGVLYGYTF.

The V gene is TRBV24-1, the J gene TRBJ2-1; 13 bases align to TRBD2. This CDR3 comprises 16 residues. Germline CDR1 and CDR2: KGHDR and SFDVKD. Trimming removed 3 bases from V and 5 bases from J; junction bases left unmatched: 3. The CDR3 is CATSDLGTSGDNEQFF. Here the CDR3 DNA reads TGTGCCACCAGTGATCTCGGGACTAGCGGGGACAATGAGCAGTTCTTC.

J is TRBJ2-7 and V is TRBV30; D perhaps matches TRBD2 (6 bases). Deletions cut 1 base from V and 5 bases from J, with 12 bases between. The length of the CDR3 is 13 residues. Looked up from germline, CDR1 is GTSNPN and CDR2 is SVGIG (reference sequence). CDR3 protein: CAWSGGVPNEQYF. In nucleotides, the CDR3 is TGTGCCTGGAGTGGGGGGGTGCCTAACGAGCAGTACTTC.

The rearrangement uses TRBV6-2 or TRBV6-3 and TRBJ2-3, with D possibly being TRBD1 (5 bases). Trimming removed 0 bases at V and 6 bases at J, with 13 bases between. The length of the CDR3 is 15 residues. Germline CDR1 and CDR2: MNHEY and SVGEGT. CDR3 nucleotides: TGTGCCAGCAGTTACTCGAGACAGTTGAGGGATACGCAGTATTTT. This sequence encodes CASSYSRQLRDTQYF.

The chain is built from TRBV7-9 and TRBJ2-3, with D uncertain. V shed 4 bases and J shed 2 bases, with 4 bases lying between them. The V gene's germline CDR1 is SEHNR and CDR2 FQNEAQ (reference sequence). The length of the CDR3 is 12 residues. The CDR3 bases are TGTGCCAGCAGCTCTCCCACAGATACGCAGTATTTT. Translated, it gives CASSSPTDTQYF.

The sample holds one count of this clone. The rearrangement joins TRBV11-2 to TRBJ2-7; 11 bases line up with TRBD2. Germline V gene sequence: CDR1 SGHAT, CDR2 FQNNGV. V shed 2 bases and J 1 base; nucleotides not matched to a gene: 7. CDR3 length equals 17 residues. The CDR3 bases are TGTGCCAGCAGCTTATTGGGTACTAGCGGGGGTTCCTACGAGCAGTACTTC. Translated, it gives CASSLLGTSGGSYEQYF.

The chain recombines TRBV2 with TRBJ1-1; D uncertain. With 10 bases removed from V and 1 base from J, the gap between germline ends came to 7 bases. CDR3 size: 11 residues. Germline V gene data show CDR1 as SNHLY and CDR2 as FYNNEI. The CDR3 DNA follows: TGTGCCACCTCCGGGAACACTGAAGCTTTCTTT. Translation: CATSGNTEAFF.

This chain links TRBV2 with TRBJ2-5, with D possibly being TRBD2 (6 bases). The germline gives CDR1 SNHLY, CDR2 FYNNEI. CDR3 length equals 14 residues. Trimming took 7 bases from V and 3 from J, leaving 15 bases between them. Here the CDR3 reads CASKGGVTKETQYF. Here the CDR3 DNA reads TGTGCCAGCAAGGGCGGGGTGACAAAAGAGACCCAGTACTTC.

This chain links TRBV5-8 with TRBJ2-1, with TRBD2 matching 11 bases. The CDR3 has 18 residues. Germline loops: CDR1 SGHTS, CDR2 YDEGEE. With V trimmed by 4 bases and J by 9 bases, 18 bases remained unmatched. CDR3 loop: CASSRTIYRLAGMGEQFF. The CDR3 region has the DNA TGTGCCAGCAGCCGTACTATTTACCGACTAGCGGGGATGGGTGAGCAGTTCTTC.

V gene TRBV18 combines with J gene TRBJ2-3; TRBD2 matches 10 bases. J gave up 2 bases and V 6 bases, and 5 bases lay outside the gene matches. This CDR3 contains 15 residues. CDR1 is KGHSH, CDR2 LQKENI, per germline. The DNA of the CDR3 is TGTGCCAGCTCTGCCGGACTAGCGGACACAGATACGCAGTATTTT. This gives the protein CASSAGLADTDTQYF. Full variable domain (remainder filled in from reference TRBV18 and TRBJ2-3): NAGVMQNPRHLVRRRGQEARLRCSPMKGHSHVYWYRQLPEEGLKFMVYLQKENIIDESGMPKERFSAEFPKEGPSILRIQQVVRGDSAAYFCASSAGLADTDTQYFGPGTRLTVL.

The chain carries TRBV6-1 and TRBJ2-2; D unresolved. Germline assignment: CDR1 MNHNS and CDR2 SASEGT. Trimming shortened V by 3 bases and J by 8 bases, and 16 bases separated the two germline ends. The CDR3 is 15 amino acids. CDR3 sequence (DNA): TGTGCCAGCAGTGAGGGCAGTCCCTCGGTTGGGGAGCTGTTTTTT. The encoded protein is CASSEGSPSVGELFF.

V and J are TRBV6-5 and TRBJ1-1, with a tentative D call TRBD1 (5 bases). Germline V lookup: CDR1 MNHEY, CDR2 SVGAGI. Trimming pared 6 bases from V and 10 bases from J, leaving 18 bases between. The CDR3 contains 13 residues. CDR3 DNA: TGTGCCAGCAGCCCGGGGGAAGAGGGCTCAGCTTTCTTT. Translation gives CASSPGEEGSAFF.

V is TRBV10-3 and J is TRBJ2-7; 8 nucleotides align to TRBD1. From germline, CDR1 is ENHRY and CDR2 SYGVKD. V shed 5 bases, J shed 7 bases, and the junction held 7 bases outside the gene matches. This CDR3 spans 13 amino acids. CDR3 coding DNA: TGTGCCATCAGTAGGGACAGGTCGTCAGAGCAGTACTTC. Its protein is CAISRDRSSEQYF.

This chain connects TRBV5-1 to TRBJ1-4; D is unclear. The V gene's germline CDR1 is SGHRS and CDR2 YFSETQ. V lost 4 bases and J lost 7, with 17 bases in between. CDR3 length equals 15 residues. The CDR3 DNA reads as TGCGCCAGCAGCCCTTCGACGGGGAAGGGTGAAAAACTGTTTTTT. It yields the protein CASSPSTGKGEKLFF.

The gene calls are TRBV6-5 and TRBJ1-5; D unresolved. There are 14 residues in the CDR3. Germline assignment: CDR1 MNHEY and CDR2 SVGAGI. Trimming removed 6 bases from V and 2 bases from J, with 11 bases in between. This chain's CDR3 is CASRIKAGNQPQHF. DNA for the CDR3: TGTGCCAGCAGGATAAAGGCGGGCAATCAGCCCCAGCATTTT.

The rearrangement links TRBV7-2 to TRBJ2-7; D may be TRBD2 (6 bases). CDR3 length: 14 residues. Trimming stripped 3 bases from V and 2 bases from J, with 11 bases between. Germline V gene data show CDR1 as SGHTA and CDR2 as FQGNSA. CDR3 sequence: CASSFNAGTYEQYF. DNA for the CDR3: TGTGCCAGCAGCTTTAACGCGGGGACCTACGAGCAGTACTTC. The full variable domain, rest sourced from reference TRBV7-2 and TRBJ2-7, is GAGVSQSPSNKVTEKGKDVELRCDPISGHTALYWYRQSLGQGLEFLIYFQGNSAPDKSGLPSDRFSAERTGGSVSTLTIQRTQQEDSAVYLCASSFNAGTYEQYFGPGTRLTVT.

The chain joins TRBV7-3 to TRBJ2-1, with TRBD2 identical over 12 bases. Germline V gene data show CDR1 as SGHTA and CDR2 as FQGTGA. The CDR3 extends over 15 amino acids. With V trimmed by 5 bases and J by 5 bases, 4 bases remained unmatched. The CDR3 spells CASSPRTSGDNEQFF. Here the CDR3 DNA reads TGTGCCAGCAGCCCCAGGACTAGCGGGGACAATGAGCAGTTCTTC.

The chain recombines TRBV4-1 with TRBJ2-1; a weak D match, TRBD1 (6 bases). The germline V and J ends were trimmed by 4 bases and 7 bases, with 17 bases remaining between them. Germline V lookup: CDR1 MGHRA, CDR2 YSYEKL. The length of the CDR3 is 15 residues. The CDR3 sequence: CASSPTGNRRNEQFF. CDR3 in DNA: TGCGCCAGCAGCCCGACAGGAAATCGAAGGAATGAGCAGTTCTTC.

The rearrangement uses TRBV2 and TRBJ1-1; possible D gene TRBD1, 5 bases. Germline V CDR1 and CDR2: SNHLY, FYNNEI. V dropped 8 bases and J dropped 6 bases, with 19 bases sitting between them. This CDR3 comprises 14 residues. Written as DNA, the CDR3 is TGTGCCAGCTGCCGTGGGCAGGGAAGGGCTGAAGCTTTCTTT. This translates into CASCRGQGRAEAFF.

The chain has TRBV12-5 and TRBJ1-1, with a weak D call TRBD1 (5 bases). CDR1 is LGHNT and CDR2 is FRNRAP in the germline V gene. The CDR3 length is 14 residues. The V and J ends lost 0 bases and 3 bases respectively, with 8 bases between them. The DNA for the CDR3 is TGTGCTAGTGGTTTGGTAGAAGGGGACACTGAAGCTTTCTTT. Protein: CASGLVEGDTEAFF.

In DNA, the CDR3 is TGTGCCAGCTTCCTTGGGTGGGACAGTAGTCAGCCCCAGCATTTT. Translating it yields CASFLGWDSSQPQHF. The gene calls are TRBV28 and TRBJ1-5; TRBD1 matches 7 bases. V lost 8 bases and J lost 6; bases outside the gene matches: 13. Germline V lookup: CDR1 MDHEN, CDR2 SYDVKM. The CDR3 contains 15 residues.

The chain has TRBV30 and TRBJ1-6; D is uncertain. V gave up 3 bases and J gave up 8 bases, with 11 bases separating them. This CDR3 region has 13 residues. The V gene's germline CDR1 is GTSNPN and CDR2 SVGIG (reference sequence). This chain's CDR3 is CAWRLRGDSPLHF. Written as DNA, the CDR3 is TGTGCCTGGAGGCTACGTGGTGATTCACCCCTCCACTTT.

CDR3 coding DNA: TGCGCCAGCAGCCATGTGGACAGGTCCCCGGAGGGCTACACCTTC. Encoded protein: CASSHVDRSPEGYTF. This chain connects TRBV4-1 to TRBJ1-2; 7 bases map to TRBD1. CDR3 length: 15 amino acids. Germline-derived CDR1 and CDR2 are MGHRA and YSYEKL. The V gene end was trimmed by 3 bases and the J gene end by 8 bases; junction bases not matched to a gene: 12.

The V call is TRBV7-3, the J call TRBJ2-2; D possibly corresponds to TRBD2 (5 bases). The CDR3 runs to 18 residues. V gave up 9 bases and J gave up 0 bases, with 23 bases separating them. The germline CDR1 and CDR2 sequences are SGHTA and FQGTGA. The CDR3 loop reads CARDPPGSGIANTGELFF. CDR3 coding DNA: TGTGCCAGGGACCCCCCGGGGTCCGGAATCGCGAACACCGGGGAGCTGTTTTTT.

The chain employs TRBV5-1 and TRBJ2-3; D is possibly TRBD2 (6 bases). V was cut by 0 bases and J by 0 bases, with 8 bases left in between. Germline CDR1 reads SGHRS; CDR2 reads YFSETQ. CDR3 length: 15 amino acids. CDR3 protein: CASSLAGLSTDTQYF. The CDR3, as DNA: TGCGCCAGCAGCTTGGCGGGACTCAGCACAGATACGCAGTATTTT.

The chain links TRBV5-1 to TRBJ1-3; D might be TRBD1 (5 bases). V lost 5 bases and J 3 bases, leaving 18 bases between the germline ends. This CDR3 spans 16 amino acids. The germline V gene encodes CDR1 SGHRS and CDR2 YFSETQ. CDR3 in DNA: TGCGCCAGCAGTTCCGGGCCCCAGGGTAGTGGAAACACCATATATTTT. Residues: CASSSGPQGSGNTIYF.

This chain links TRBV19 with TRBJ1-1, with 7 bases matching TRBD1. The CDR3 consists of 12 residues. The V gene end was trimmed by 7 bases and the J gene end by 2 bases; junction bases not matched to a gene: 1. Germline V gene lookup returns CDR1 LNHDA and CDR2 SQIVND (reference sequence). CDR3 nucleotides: TGTGCCAGTAACAGGGGTAACACTGAAGCTTTCTTT. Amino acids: CASNRGNTEAFF.